The 3 T cell receptor beta chains given below trace back to one sample, sequenced in a study of blood T cell repertoires in COVID-19 (dated by TCRdb to the early 2020s). The library was built by means of the immunoSEQ multiplex PCR assay. TCRdb stores this immuneACCESS table with in-frame sequences only. Part of the clones is absent; in the studies checked, under half of the shortfall reflects unresolved V genes, and no reason is known for the rest. The sample records a few hundred thousand clones, 80% to 90% of which are singletons. The biggest ten clones account for 1.5% to 2% of the sample. The sequenced sample was PBMCs or T cells enriched from blood (not recorded which). Source of these receptors: a woman in her 50s who had recovered from COVID-19.

The gene calls are TRBV4-2 and TRBJ1-2; D is undetermined. The germline V gene encodes CDR1 LGHNA and CDR2 YNFKEQ. This CDR3 comprises 15 residues. V was cut by 4 bases and J by 0 bases, with 12 bases left in between. CDR3 nucleotide sequence: TGTGCCAGCAGCCCTCACGGAACAGCTAACTATGGCTACACCTTC. This translates into CASSPHGTANYGYTF.

The chain is built from TRBV27 and TRBJ1-4; tentative D call: TRBD1 (6 bases). V gave up 6 bases and J gave up 7 bases, with 15 bases separating them. CDR3 length: 14 amino acids. Germline CDR1 is MNHEY and CDR2 is SMNVEV (reference sequence). The CDR3 coding sequence is TGTGCCAGCAGGGCTCAGGGGTTTGGTGAAAAACTGTTTTTT. As protein: CASRAQGFGEKLFF. The full variable domain, rest sourced from reference TRBV27 and TRBJ1-4, is EAQVTQNPRYLITVTGKKLTVTCSQNMNHEYMSWYRQDPGLGLRQIYYSMNVEVTDKGDVPEGYKVSRKEKRNFPLILESPSPNQTSLYFCASRAQGFGEKLFFGSGTQLSVL.

The chain joins TRBV4-2 to TRBJ2-7; no firm D call. V lost 1 base and J 4 bases, leaving 11 bases between the germline ends. Per germline, CDR1 LGHNA and CDR2 YNFKEQ. The CDR3 has 14 amino acids. CDR3 sequence reads: CASSQAHPLYEQYF. The CDR3 DNA is TGTGCCAGCAGCCAAGCACATCCCCTGTACGAGCAGTACTTC.